One T cell receptor (beta chain) is described in this entry. This clonotype occurred a few times. No antigen is known for it. No base quality information exists; no much larger clone differs at one position. The time point label, read with the paper, signifies: newly diagnosed GD, antithyroid drugs for less than 3 months. RNA was extracted from PBMCs in TRIzol for both TCR sequencing and RNA sequencing. The diagnosis of Graves' disease followed American Thyroid Association guidelines. The patients came from an endocrinology department in Xi'an, China. Each patient gave roughly 10 milliliters of peripheral blood, collected in an EDTA anticoagulant tube. Ficoll Paque Plus density gradient separation was used to isolate PBMCs, and no further T cell sorting was performed. An Agilent 2100 Bioanalyzer and agarose gel were used to assess RNA quality, and a NanoDrop 2000 was used to measure RNA concentration.

The data were obtained in a study of regulatory T cells in long-lasting Graves disease (dated by TCRdb to the early 2020s). Broadly, across the study: In the newly diagnosed Graves' disease group, patients had been taking antithyroid drugs for less than 3 months. This study used TCR sequencing and RNA sequencing of peripheral blood to compare persistent Graves' disease patients against newly diagnosed Graves' disease patients. The study was registered as a clinical trial and conducted in China. A total of roughly 33 samples underwent TCR sequencing: approximately 13 from persistent and about 20 from newly diagnosed Graves' disease patients. Results the study describes overall, beyond this receptor: A larger number of public clonotypes was shared among persistent patients (more than 2,500) than among newly diagnosed patients (over 850). The study examined only peripheral blood because the primary lesion, thyroid tissue, could not be accessed. Persistent disease showed preferential use of TRBV28, TRBJ1-2 and TRBJ2-5, whereas newly diagnosed disease favored TRBV20-1 and TRBJ2-1. The small sample size was acknowledged by the authors as a limitation that may reduce accuracy. Sequencing and analysis were restricted to the TCR beta chain. Lower TCR Shannon entropy and fewer highly expanded clones were observed in persistent Graves' disease patients than in newly diagnosed patients, which suggested clonal expansion.

Libraries were prepared through multiplex PCR. Instrument on record: Illumina HiSeq 4000. iRepertoire HTBI primers and Arm-PCR amplification of CDR3 regions were used to construct TCR beta libraries. Before sequencing, the PCR products went through gel purification. In the paper's pipeline: Gene usage analysis of CDR3 amino acid clonotypes relied on the 60 to 65 TRBV and around 13 TRBJ segments identified across samples. COPE and FqMerger were used to merge the filtered high-quality paired reads into contigs. BLAST was used to align contigs to the IMGT TRBV, TRBD and TRBJ reference genes, and CDR3 was defined following IMGT. Any clonotype with a frequency above 0.1% was counted as a highly expanded clone. Shannon entropy served as the measure of repertoire diversity, while the Gini coefficient captured V-J evenness. A clonotype was considered public if more than one individual shared it. TCRdb reanalyzed the raw reads on its own, using fastp at Q25 for trimming and MiXCR for clone calling, and kept in-frame beta chains. Each entry merges the rows of one CDR3 protein and shows their most common DNA and genes. TCRdb, rather than the study authors, made the V and J calls. The sample records under 450,000 distinct CDR3 sequences, about 12% of which are singletons. Approximately 19% of the sample is taken by the ten largest.

Trimming removed 5 bases from V and 5 bases from J, leaving 19 bases between the germline ends. In the germline V gene, CDR1 corresponds to SGHNT and CDR2 to YENEEA. From the cysteine through the phenylalanine, the CDR3 covers 16 amino acids. The CDR3 DNA has 48 bases and is translated from base 1. These data also featured in a second study, about T cells in Graves' hyperthyroidism and ophthalmopathy. Looking at the second paper: Stable Graves' hyperthyroidism was defined as no progression to ophthalmopathy during 18 months of follow-up. Hyperthyroidism patients were newly diagnosed, had a disease duration of under 2 months, and were aged 18 to 65 years. Any patient with an uncontrolled infection, another autoimmune disease, pregnancy or lactation was excluded. Clinical symptoms, serum thyroxine and TRAb, thyroid ultrasound, and orbital computed tomography formed the basis for the diagnoses. The TCR CDR3 was subjected to a first round of RT-PCR using the HTBI primer set and the Qiagen OneStep RT-PCR kit. Most expanded thyroid clonotypes (frequency above 0.001) were also detected in blood, a finding suggesting that blood repertoires may reflect thyroid immune responses. In cross-validation, a model built on a 13 V-J signature told ophthalmopathy apart from stable hyperthyroidism with under 90% sensitivity and approximately 81% specificity, and in testing the same model reached 80%/75%. In validation, the model predicted progression to ophthalmopathy with approximately 70% sensitivity and 72.22% specificity, a median of roughly seven months before onset. To identify TCR V-J signatures that set the groups apart, the researchers used a discovery cohort of about a hundred patients, made up of about 44 with Graves' ophthalmopathy and 55 to 65 with stable Graves' hyperthyroidism. Prospective prediction of ophthalmopathy was tested in an independent validation cohort of some 19 hyperthyroidism patients and around 16 patients who later progressed to ophthalmopathy. The 85 to 100 discovery patients were randomly split 7:3 into training and test sets. The study also compared thyroid tissue and blood T-cell repertoires from about six Graves' hyperthyroidism patients. Following sampling, methimazole starting at 30 mg daily was given to hyperthyroidism patients, and high-dose intravenous methylprednisolone was given to ophthalmopathy patients. Libraries were constructed in a second round of multiplex PCR, after which size selection and purification were carried out. Libraries were sequenced paired-end with 100 bp reads on an Illumina HiSeq2000. SOAPnuke was used to process the raw data, removing reads that contained adapters or uncalled bases, had a mean Phred below 15, or lacked an exact match to the constant primer or identifier. COPE v1.2.5 was used to merge the high-quality paired reads, and each unique nucleotide sequence was defined as a clonotype. MiTCR v1.1 was used to align clonotypes to the IMGT TRBV, TRBD and TRBJ reference segments. The analysis included only V-J combinations with a frequency above 0.0001, which together covered 99% to 99.2% of the repertoires. The TCS score was defined as F50 (clonal expansion) divided by E x V (chaos), with BLOSUM62-based TCRdist calculated between CDR3 peptides within each V-J. Welch's t-statistics and random forest reduced fewer than 550 V-J features to roughly 13, which were used in a naive Bayes classifier (R e1071). Sample size was not statistically predetermined, and blinding of investigators to group allocation was not performed. According to the paper, TCR Vbeta CDR3 sequencing was carried out on over 130 peripheral blood samples, which came from 40 to 45 ophthalmopathy, roughly 75 hyperthyroidism and about 17 progressor patients.

The source material was peripheral blood mononuclear cells (PBMCs), sampled at new diagnosis, from a patient treated with antithyroid drugs. The sequence was obtained from a woman aged 18-29 years with Graves disease. Donor details come from another sample of the same person, matched by shared clones. The V gene is TRBV11-3 and the J gene is TRBJ2-1; TRBD2 is a weak D gene call, 6 bases matching. CDR3 reads: CASSHGMGGLDNEQFF. The DNA reads as follows: TGTGCCAGCAGCCACGGGATGGGGGGTTTAGACAATGAGCAGTTCTTC.